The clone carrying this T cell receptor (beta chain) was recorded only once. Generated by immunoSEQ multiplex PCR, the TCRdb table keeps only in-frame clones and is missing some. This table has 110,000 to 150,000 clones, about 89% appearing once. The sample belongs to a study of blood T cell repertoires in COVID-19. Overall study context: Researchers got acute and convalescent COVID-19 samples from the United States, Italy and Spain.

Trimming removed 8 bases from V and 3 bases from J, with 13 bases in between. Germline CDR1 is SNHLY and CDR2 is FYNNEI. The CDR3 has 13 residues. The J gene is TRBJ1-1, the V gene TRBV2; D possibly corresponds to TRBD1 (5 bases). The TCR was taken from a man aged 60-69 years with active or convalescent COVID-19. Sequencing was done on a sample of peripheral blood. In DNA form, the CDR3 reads TGTGCCAGCTCACGGATCAGGGACACTGAAGCTTTCTTT. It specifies CASSRIRDTEAFF.